Listed here are 8 T cell receptor beta chains from one sample, sequenced in a study of OX40 agonist ivuxolimab in advanced cancers. The data were produced by immunoSEQ multiplex PCR, yet TCRdb's version contains in-frame clones alone and is incomplete. Of approximately 84,000 clones in the sample, 80% to 90% are singletons; the top ten hold just under 2%. The sample in question was CD4+ or CD8+ T cells sorted from blood, obtained in a trial of the OX40 agonist ivuxolimab. Source of these receptors: an adult with an advanced solid tumor such as melanoma, head and neck, liver or kidney cancer.

The rearrangement uses TRBV29-1 and TRBJ1-1; D is possibly TRBD1 (5 bases). With 7 bases removed from V and 1 base from J, the gap between germline ends came to 13 bases. The CDR3 runs 13 residues. Germline lookup yields CDR1 SQVTM and CDR2 ANQGSEA. The CDR3 spells CSASGGGNTEAFF. CDR3 coding DNA: TGCAGCGCCAGCGGCGGGGGGAACACTGAAGCTTTCTTT. Full variable domain (missing parts from reference TRBV29-1 and TRBJ1-1): SAVISQKPSRDICQRGTSLTIQCQVDSQVTMMFWYRQQPGQSLTLIATANQGSEATYESGFVIDKFPISRPNLTFSTLTVSNMSPEDSSIYLCSASGGGNTEAFFGQGTRLTVV.

This clone turned up a few times. V gene TRBV7-6 combines with J gene TRBJ1-6; D is unclear. The length of the CDR3 is 12 residues. CDR1 SGHVS and CDR2 FNYEAQ come from the germline V gene. Deletions cut 5 bases from V and 9 bases from J, with 8 bases between. The CDR3 region has the DNA TGTGCCAGCAGCGGTGACTTTTCACCCCTCCACTTT. Amino acids: CASSGDFSPLHF.

The CDR3 loop reads CASSSSRAYTGELFF. Here the CDR3 DNA reads TGTGCCAGCAGCTCTTCAAGGGCCTACACCGGGGAGCTGTTTTTT. The chain links TRBV11-1 to TRBJ2-2; D is unclear. V lost 4 bases and J lost 3, with 12 bases in between. Looked up from germline, CDR1 is SGHAT and CDR2 is FQDESV (reference sequence). The CDR3 totals 15 residues.

The gene calls are TRBV5-6 and TRBJ2-5; either TRBD1 or TRBD2 may supply D (5 bases each). V lost 5 bases and J 5 bases, leaving 19 bases between the germline ends. This CDR3 is built from 15 residues. Germline V gene sequence: CDR1 SGHDT, CDR2 YYEEEE. CDR3 amino acids: CASSSVMWGGETQYF. In nucleotides, the CDR3 is TGTGCCAGCAGTTCGGTGATGTGGGGCGGGGAGACCCAGTACTTC.

This chain connects TRBV4-1 to TRBJ1-2; unclear D gene. Trimming removed 2 bases at V and 2 bases at J, with 15 bases between. Per the germline V gene, CDR1 is MGHRA and CDR2 is YSYEKL. The CDR3 runs 16 residues. CDR3 sequence reads: CASSQYGALDNYGYTF. CDR3 DNA: TGCGCCAGCAGCCAATACGGTGCACTCGACAACTATGGCTACACCTTC.

V gene TRBV21-1 combines with J gene TRBJ1-5. TRBV21-1 is designated a pseudogene. The CDR3 spans 14 residues. In DNA form, the CDR3 reads TGTGCCAGCAGCTCCGGGGGCTGCTATCAGCCCCAGCATTTT. Its protein product is CASSSGGCYQPQHF.

The chain carries TRBV30 and TRBJ2-1; D is undetermined. Germline-derived CDR1 and CDR2 are GTSNPN and SVGIG (reference sequence). Trimming left V 0 bases short and J 4 bases short, with 16 bases between. The CDR3 contains 16 residues. CDR3 residues: CAWSVRERSPYNEQFF. DNA for the CDR3: TGTGCCTGGAGTGTACGTGAAAGGAGTCCATACAATGAGCAGTTCTTC.

This rearrangement joins TRBV28 to TRBJ1-2; TRBD1 aligns across 7 bases. The CDR3 extends over 16 amino acids. J lost 7 bases, V lost 3 bases, and 14 bases had no gene match. The V gene's germline CDR1 is MDHEN and CDR2 SYDVKM. CDR3 DNA sequence: TGTGCCAGCAGTTTGTTTGGGGGGACAGAGGCTCTTGGCTACACCTTC. This gives the protein CASSLFGGTEALGYTF.